Listed here are 7 T cell receptor beta chains from one sample, sequenced in a study of Graves' ophthalmopathy and Graves' hyperthyroidism. Investigators amplified TCR beta CDR3 regions from RNA transcripts. Following a first-round RT-PCR that used HTBI primers, a second-round multiplex PCR was carried out. A single record per CDR3 protein comes from TCRdb applying MiXCR to the multiplex PCR reads. The repertoire holds about 740,000 distinct CDR3 sequences, around 40% seen once, with roughly 46% in the top ten. The specimen sequenced was peripheral blood. The receptors come from an adult man with Graves' ophthalmopathy.

This clonotype was counted many times. The CDR3 DNA reads TGTGCCAGCAGCTTAGCGCGCAGGGGGCTCCAAGAGACCCAGTACTTC. This translates into CASSLARRGLQETQYF. The chain joins TRBV7-2 to TRBJ2-5; 8 nucleotides match TRBD1. CDR1 is SGHTA and CDR2 is FQGNSA in the germline V gene. The ends lost 0 bases at V and 1 base at J; junction bases unmatched: 4. The CDR3 runs to 16 residues.

This clonotype has only one observation. The chain has TRBV29-1 and TRBJ2-5; no clear D gene. Looked up from germline, CDR1 is SQVTM and CDR2 is ANQGSEA. V was pared by 4 bases and J by 9 bases, with 9 bases between. This CDR3 has 10 residues. This chain's CDR3 is CSVVPLSQYF. The CDR3 DNA sequence: TGCAGCGTTGTTCCGTTGTCCCAGTACTTC.

This clonotype was picked up a small number of times. Its ends do not fully match the called genes, so a read error is possible. J is TRBJ2-7 and V is TRBV10-3, with D perhaps TRBD2 (5 bases). Germline V gene data show CDR1 as ENHRY and CDR2 as SYGVKD. The CDR3 sequence is 15 residues long. CDR3 amino acids: CASSPRTLPAYEQYF. The CDR3 region has the DNA TGTGCCAGCAGTCCACGGACTCTCCCCGCCTACGAGCAGTACTTC.

The genes are TRBV7-4 and TRBJ1-1, with D tentatively TRBD1 (5 bases). Trimming cost V 5 bases and J 2 bases, with 15 bases left between them. CDR3 length: 15 residues. Germline V gene lookup returns CDR1 SGHVT and CDR2 SQSDAQ. CDR3 sequence (DNA): TGTGCCAGCAGCCAAGATGTCAGGGTCAACACTGAAGCTTTCTTT. Amino acid sequence: CASSQDVRVNTEAFF.

This clonotype has ten or more counts. The rearrangement joins TRBV7-9 to TRBJ1-4, with 9 bases aligning to TRBD1. J gave up 2 bases and V 3 bases, and 13 bases lay outside the gene matches. Germline CDR1 is SEHNR and CDR2 is FQNEAQ (reference sequence). The CDR3 consists of 19 residues. CDR3 region: CASSFWDREKLRTNEKLFF. For the CDR3, the DNA is TGTGCCAGCAGCTTTTGGGACAGGGAGAAGTTGCGTACTAATGAAAAACTGTTTTTT.

V gene TRBV20-1 combines with J gene TRBJ2-7, with 7 bases lining up with TRBD2. Germline V gene lookup returns CDR1 DFQATT and CDR2 SNEGSKA (reference sequence). This CDR3 contains 13 residues. With V trimmed by 5 bases and J by 4 bases, 8 bases remained unmatched. CDR3 residues: CSAQGGSGYEQYF. As DNA, the CDR3 is TGCAGTGCTCAGGGCGGGAGTGGGTACGAGCAGTACTTC.

This sequence joins TRBV20-1 and TRBJ1-1, with unresolved D. Germline CDR1 and CDR2: DFQATT and SNEGSKA (reference sequence). V was cut by 3 bases and J by 0 bases, with 11 bases left in between. This CDR3 comprises 14 residues. DNA for the CDR3: TGCAGTGCTAGGTTGGGCACCATGAACACTGAAGCTTTCTTT. It encodes CSARLGTMNTEAFF.